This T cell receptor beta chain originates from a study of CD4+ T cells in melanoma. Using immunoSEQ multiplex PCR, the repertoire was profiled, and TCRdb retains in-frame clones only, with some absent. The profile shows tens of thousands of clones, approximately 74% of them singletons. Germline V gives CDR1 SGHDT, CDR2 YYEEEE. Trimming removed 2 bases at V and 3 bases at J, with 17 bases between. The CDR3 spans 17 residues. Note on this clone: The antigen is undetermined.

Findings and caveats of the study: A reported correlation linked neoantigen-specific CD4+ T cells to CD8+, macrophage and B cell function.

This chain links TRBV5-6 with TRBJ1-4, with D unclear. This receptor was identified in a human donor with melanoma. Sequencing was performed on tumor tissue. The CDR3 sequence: CASSFNPSLTPNEKLFF. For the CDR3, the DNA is TGTGCCAGCAGCTTTAATCCCAGCCTAACCCCTAATGAAAAACTGTTTTTT.